The 3 T cell receptor beta chains below come from one sample, sequenced in a study of metastatic and nonmetastatic thyroid tumors. TCRdb ran MiXCR on the PCR reads. The table lists 22,000 or so clones, roughly 15% of them singletons. No patient had received any treatment before thyroid surgery. The sample taken for sequencing was blood. The receptors shown here come from a female donor with papillary thyroid cancer or a benign thyroid nodule (not recorded which). Some clones in this sample may be carry-over from other donors' samples.

This clone was seen ten or more times. The V gene is TRBV20-1, the J gene TRBJ1-2; the D is unclear. The V and J ends lost 6 bases and 1 base respectively, with 9 bases between them. The CDR3 consists of 12 residues. Germline V gene data show CDR1 as DFQATT and CDR2 as SNEGSKA (reference sequence). The CDR3 DNA reads TGCAGTGCCCCCGGGGATAACTATGGCTACACCTTC. It specifies CSAPGDNYGYTF.

This clone was recorded at least ten times. This chain uses TRBV20-1 with TRBJ2-3; 7 positions agree with TRBD2. Germline trimming cut 6 bases from V and 3 bases from J; bases unmatched to any gene: 18. Germline loops: CDR1 DFQATT, CDR2 SNEGSKA (reference sequence). This CDR3 comprises 17 residues. The CDR3, as DNA: TGCAGTGCCCCGTTGGGTGGGAGGGTTTTTGGGACAGATACGCAGTATTTT. It is translated as CSAPLGGRVFGTDTQYF.

This clone has at least ten counts. V usage is TRBV14 and J usage is TRBJ2-5; D is perhaps TRBD1 or TRBD2 (5 bases each). The CDR3 spans 14 residues. The V end was cut by 2 bases, the J end by 7 bases, with 14 bases between. CDR1 is SGHDN and CDR2 is FVKESK in the germline V gene. The CDR3 nucleotides read TGTGCCAGCAGCCAAACGAGGGCCCAGGGGACCCAGTACTTC. Residues: CASSQTRAQGTQYF.